This T cell receptor (beta chain) emerged from a study of T and B cells in COVID-19 patients. Multiplex PCR with BIOMED2 TRB-A/B primer pools amplified TRB rearrangements. TCRdb called the multiplex PCR reads again in MiXCR, with one record for every CDR3 protein. The repertoire holds about 16,000 distinct CDR3 sequences, with 27% as singletons. Remarks on this clonotype: Its matching antigen is unknown.

Each TRB amplification used about 230-550 ng of genomic DNA from blood. Study conclusions and caveats: Highly clonal in active COVID-19, TRB repertoires exceeded healthy-donor diversity and richness at recovery. Few blood samples existed from mildly ill patients during symptoms or early in severe cases.

The CDR3 spans 16 residues. CDR1 is MNHNY, CDR2 SVGAGI, per germline (reference sequence). V lost 0 bases and J 0 bases, leaving 12 bases between the germline ends. This TCR was recovered from a human donor who had recovered from COVID-19. The chain joins TRBV6-6 to TRBJ2-7; D possibly corresponds to TRBD1 (6 bases). Sequenced material: blood. The CDR3 DNA follows: TGTGCCAGCAGTTACTCGTCAGGGGCGAGCTCCTACGAGCAGTACTTC. Translated, it gives CASSYSSGASSYEQYF.